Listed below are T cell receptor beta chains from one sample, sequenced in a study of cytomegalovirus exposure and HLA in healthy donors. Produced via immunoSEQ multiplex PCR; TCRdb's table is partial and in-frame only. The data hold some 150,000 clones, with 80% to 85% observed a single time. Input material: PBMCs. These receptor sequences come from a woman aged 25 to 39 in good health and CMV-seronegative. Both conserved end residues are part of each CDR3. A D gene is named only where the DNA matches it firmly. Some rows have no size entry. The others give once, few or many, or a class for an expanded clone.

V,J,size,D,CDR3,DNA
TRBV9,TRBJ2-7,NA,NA,CASSVAGAFAYEQYF,TGTGCCAGCAGCGTAGCGGGAGCGTTTGCCTACGAGCAGTACTTC
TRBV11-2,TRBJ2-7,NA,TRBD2,CASRSSGVSSYEQYF,TGTGCCAGCAGATCTAGCGGGGTAAGCTCCTACGAGCAGTACTTC
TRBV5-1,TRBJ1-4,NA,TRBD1,CASSVAGGLREKLFF,TGCGCCAGCAGCGTGGCAGGGGGCTTAAGAGAAAAACTGTTTTTT
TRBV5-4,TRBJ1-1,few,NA,CASSLGYRGNTEAFF,TGTGCCAGCAGCCTGGGGTATAGAGGGAACACTGAAGCTTTCTTT
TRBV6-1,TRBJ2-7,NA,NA,CASSVRPGDTYEQYF,TGTGCCAGCAGTGTCCGGCCAGGGGACACCTACGAGCAGTACTTC
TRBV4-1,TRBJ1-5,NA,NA,CASSLGEGNRPQHF,TGCGCCAGCAGCCTGGGAGAGGGAAACCGGCCCCAGCATTTT
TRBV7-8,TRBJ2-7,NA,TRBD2,CASSSIGVAGVTYEQYF,TGTGCCAGCAGCAGTATCGGGGTGGCGGGGGTCACCTACGAGCAGTACTTC
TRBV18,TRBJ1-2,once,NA,CASSPGGINYGYTF,TGTGCCAGCTCACCAGGAGGAATCAACTATGGCTACACCTTC
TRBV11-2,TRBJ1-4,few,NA,CASSPDSSNEKLFF,TGTGCCAGCAGCCCGGACAGTTCTAATGAAAAACTGTTTTTT
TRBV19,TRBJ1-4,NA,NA,CASSTGVATNEKLFF,TGTGCCAGTAGTACGGGAGTGGCAACTAATGAAAAACTGTTTTTT
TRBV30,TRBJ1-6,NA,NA,CAWSVRSGSPLHF,TGTGCCTGGAGTGTCCGAAGCGGTTCACCCCTCCACTTT
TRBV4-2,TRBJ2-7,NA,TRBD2,CASSQDLTGTTIYEQYF,TGTGCCAGCAGCCAAGATCTTACTGGGACTACGATCTACGAGCAGTACTTC
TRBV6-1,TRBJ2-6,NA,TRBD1,CASSEMGQTSGANVLTF,TGTGCCAGCAGTGAAATGGGACAGACCTCTGGGGCCAACGTCCTGACTTTC
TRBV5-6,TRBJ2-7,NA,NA,CASSPKTGIYYEQYF,TGTGCCAGCAGCCCAAAGACAGGAATATACTACGAGCAGTACTTC
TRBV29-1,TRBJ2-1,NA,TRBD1,CSVGPFPGQGRDNEQFF,TGCAGCGTTGGGCCCTTCCCCGGACAGGGGCGAGACAATGAGCAGTTCTTC
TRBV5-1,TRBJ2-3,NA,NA,CASSLLDGGADTQYF,TGCGCCAGCAGCTTGTTAGACGGGGGAGCGGATACGCAGTATTTT
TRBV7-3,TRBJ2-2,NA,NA,CASSPGRVGTGELFF,TGTGCCAGCAGCCCGGGCAGGGTGGGCACCGGGGAGCTGTTTTTT
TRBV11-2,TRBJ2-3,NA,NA,CASSLTRISTDTQYF,TGTGCCAGCAGCTTAACTAGGATTAGCACAGATACGCAGTATTTT
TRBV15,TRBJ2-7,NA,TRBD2,CATSRDETSGISYEQYF,TGTGCCACCAGCAGAGATGAGACTAGCGGGATCTCCTACGAGCAGTACTTC
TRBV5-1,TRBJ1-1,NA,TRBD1,CASSRQGSNTEAFF,TGCGCCAGCAGCCGACAGGGGTCTAACACTGAAGCTTTCTTT
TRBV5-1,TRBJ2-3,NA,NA,CASFPGQRTDTQYF,TGCGCCAGCTTCCCCGGACAGAGAACAGATACGCAGTATTTT
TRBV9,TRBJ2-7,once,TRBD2,CASSVGGLAGDSYEQYF,TGTGCCAGCAGCGTAGGAGGACTAGCGGGGGACTCCTACGAGCAGTACTTC
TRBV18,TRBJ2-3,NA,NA,CASSPRQSQGTDTQYF,TGTGCCAGCTCTCCAAGACAGTCTCAGGGGACAGATACGCAGTATTTT
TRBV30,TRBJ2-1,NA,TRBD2,CAWTRGPGRAPYNEQFF,TGTGCCTGGACTAGAGGCCCCGGGAGGGCCCCTTACAATGAGCAGTTCTTC
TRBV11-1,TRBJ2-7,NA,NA,CASRLDNYEQYF,TGTGCCAGCAGATTGGACAACTACGAGCAGTACTTC
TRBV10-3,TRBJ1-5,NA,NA,CAISEDSNQPQHF,TGTGCCATCAGTGAGGACAGTAATCAGCCCCAGCATTTT
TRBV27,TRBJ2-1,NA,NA,CASSVLGLEQFF,TGTGCCAGCAGTGTCTTGGGCCTTGAGCAGTTCTTC
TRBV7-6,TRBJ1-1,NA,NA,CASSLYKNTEAFF,TGTGCCAGCAGCTTATACAAGAACACTGAAGCTTTCTTT
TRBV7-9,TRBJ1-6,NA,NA,CASSLSGSPLHF,TGTGCCAGCAGCTTATCAGGGTCACCCCTCCACTTT
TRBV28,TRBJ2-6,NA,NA,CASRDRASGANVLTF,TGTGCCAGCAGAGACAGAGCATCTGGGGCCAACGTCCTGACTTTC
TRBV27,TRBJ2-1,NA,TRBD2,CASSRGTSSYNEQFF,TGTGCCAGCAGTCGCGGGACTAGCTCCTACAATGAGCAGTTCTTC
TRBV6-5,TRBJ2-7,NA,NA,CASSYPGQYISYEQYF,TGTGCCAGCAGTTATCCCGGACAGTACATATCCTACGAGCAGTACTTC
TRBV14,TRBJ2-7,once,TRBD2,CASSQGSLGIIDGGVRYEQYF,TGTGCCAGCAGCCAAGGAAGTCTGGGGATAATAGACGGGGGGGTCCGCTACGAGCAGTACTTC
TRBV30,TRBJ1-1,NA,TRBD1,CAWSTGTGVTEAFF,TGTGCCTGGAGTACCGGGACAGGGGTTACTGAAGCTTTCTTT
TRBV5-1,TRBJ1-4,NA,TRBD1,CASSLAGTAGEKLFF,TGCGCCAGCAGCTTGGCCGGGACAGCGGGTGAAAAACTGTTTTTT
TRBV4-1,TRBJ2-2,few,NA,CASSQEGFQTGELFF,TGCGCCAGCAGCCAAGAGGGCTTCCAGACCGGGGAGCTGTTTTTT
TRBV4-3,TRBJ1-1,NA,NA,CASSQEAGLVNTEAFF,TGCGCCAGCAGCCAAGAAGCGGGGTTGGTGAACACTGAAGCTTTCTTT
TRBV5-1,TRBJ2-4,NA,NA,CASSPPRNPKNIQYF,TGCGCCAGCAGCCCCCCGAGGAACCCTAAAAACATTCAGTACTTC
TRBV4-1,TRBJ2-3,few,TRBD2,CASSPGPSGGEDTQYF,TGCGCCAGCAGCCCGGGTCCTAGCGGGGGGGAAGATACGCAGTATTTT
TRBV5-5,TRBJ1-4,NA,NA,CASSWGLRNEKLFF,TGTGCCAGCAGCTGGGGACTCAGAAATGAAAAACTGTTTTTT
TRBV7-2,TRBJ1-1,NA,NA,CASSLVTELTEAFF,TGTGCCAGCAGCTTAGTGACGGAGTTGACTGAAGCTTTCTTT
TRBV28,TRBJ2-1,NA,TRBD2,CASSFAGTGGLAGGNEQFF,TGTGCCAGCAGTTTTGCCGGGACAGGGGGACTAGCGGGAGGAAATGAGCAGTTCTTC
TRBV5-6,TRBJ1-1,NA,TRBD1,CASSPGQVNTEAFF,TGTGCCAGCAGCCCGGGACAGGTGAACACTGAAGCTTTCTTT
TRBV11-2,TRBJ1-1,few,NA,CASSLVTGWNTEAFF,TGTGCCAGCAGCTTAGTCACGGGGTGGAACACTGAAGCTTTCTTT
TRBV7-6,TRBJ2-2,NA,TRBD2,CASRRGASNTGELFF,TGTGCCAGCAGGCGGGGGGCTTCGAACACCGGGGAGCTGTTTTTT
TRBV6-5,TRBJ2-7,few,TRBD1,CASSWDRGYEQYF,TGTGCCAGCAGTTGGGACAGGGGTTACGAGCAGTACTTC
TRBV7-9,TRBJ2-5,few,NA,CASSSRETQYF,TGTGCCAGCAGCTCCCGGGAGACCCAGTACTTC
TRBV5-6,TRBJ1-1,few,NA,CASSLGRGTEAFF,TGTGCCAGCAGCTTGGGGCGGGGCACTGAAGCTTTCTTT